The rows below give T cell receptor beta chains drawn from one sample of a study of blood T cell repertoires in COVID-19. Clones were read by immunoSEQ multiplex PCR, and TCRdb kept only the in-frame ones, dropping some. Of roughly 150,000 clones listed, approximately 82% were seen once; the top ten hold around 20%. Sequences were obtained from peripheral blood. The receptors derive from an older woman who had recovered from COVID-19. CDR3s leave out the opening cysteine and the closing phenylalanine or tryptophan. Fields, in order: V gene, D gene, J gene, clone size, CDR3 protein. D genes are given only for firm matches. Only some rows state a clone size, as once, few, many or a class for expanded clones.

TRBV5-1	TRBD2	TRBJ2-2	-	ASSLPAGGVTGELF
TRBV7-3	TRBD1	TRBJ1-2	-	ASSPGQGGYT
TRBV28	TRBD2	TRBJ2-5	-	ASSFLLGGRETQY
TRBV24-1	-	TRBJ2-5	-	ATSRGGSQETQY
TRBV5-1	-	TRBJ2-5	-	ASSPQRGETQY
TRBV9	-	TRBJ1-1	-	ASSWGDPRVSTEAF
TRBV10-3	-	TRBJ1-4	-	AISGAGPNEKLF
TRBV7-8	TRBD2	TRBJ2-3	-	ASSRGGAATQY
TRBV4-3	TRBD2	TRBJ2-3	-	ASSQDGSGRPRGDTQY
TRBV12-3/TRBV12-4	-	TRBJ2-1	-	ASGTRRNEQF
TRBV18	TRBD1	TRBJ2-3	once	ASSRGGDRSTDTQY